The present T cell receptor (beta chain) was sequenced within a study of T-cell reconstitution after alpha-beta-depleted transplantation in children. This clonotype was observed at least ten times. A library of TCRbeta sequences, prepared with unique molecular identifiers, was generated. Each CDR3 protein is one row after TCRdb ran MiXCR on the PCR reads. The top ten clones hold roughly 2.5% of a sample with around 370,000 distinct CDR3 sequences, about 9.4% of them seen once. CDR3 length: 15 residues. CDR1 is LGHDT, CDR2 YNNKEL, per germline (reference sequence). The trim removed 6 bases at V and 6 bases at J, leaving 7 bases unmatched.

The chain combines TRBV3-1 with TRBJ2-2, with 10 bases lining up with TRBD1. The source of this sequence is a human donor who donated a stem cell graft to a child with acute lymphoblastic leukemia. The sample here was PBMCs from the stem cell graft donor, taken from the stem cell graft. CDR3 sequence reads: CASRLGQGEAGELFF. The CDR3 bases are TGTGCCAGCAGACTCGGACAGGGGGAGGCCGGGGAGCTGTTTTTT.